The 19 T cell receptor beta chains below were found in one sample sequenced in a study of T cells in tuberculosis. Sequencing was performed with immunoSEQ multiplex PCR; in TCRdb, only in-frame clones are kept and a portion is missing. The data show about 33,000 clones, 95% seen once. The sequenced sample consisted of PBMCs. The receptors were sampled from a donor aged 5 to 30 with latent tuberculosis or without tuberculosis infection.

This chain links TRBV5-1 with TRBJ1-6; tentative D call: TRBD1 (6 bases). V was shortened by 0 bases and J by 10 bases, with 20 bases between the two germline ends. The CDR3 loop spans 17 amino acids. CDR1 is SGHRS, CDR2 YFSETQ, per germline. CDR3 in amino acids: CASSLVNGGRGRSPLHF. Here the CDR3 DNA reads TGCGCCAGCAGCTTGGTTAACGGCGGCAGGGGAAGATCACCCCTCCACTTT.

The chain carries TRBV20-1 and TRBJ2-1; D unresolved. CDR1 is DFQATT, CDR2 SNEGSKA, per germline (reference sequence). Trimming cost V 3 bases and J 13 bases, with 10 bases left between them. There are 10 residues in the CDR3. DNA for the CDR3: TGCAGTGCTAGGCGTGGAGTTCAGTTCTTC. This encodes CSARRGVQFF.

This chain uses TRBV11-2 with TRBJ1-2; D is ambiguous. The length of the CDR3 is 12 residues. Trimming took 1 base from V and 8 from J, leaving 8 bases between them. The germline CDR1 and CDR2 sequences are SGHAT and FQNNGV. CDR3 bases: TGTGCCAGCAGCTTAGCAGGTGGGGGCTACACCTTC. Amino acid sequence: CASSLAGGGYTF.

The rearrangement joins TRBV29-1 to TRBJ1-3; the D gene is possibly TRBD1 (6 bases). This CDR3 has 14 residues. V lost 3 bases and J 0 bases, leaving 9 bases between the germline ends. Germline V CDR1 and CDR2: SQVTM, ANQGSEA. CDR3 nucleotides: TGCAGCGTTGACGACAGGCTCTCTGGAAACACCATATATTTT. This gives the protein CSVDDRLSGNTIYF.

The gene calls are TRBV6-1 and TRBJ2-3; D is unresolved. CDR3 size: 12 residues. Germline loops: CDR1 MNHNS, CDR2 SASEGT. Trimming shortened V by 1 base and J by 5 bases, and 4 bases separated the two germline ends. The CDR3 bases are TGTGCCAGCAGTGAAGGAGGAGATACGCAGTATTTT. Its translation: CASSEGGDTQYF.

This chain uses TRBV5-1 with TRBJ2-2; TRBD1 might be the D (6 bases). Trimming removed 2 bases from V and 6 bases from J, with 11 bases in between. CDR1 SGHRS and CDR2 YFSETQ come from the germline V gene. This CDR3 has 14 amino acids. CDR3 protein: CASSFPGDAGELFF. CDR3 sequence (DNA): TGCGCCAGCAGCTTCCCAGGGGACGCCGGGGAGCTGTTTTTT. Full variable domain (missing parts from reference TRBV5-1 and TRBJ2-2): KAGVTQTPRYLIKTRGQQVTLSCSPISGHRSVSWYQQTPGQGLQFLFEYFSETQRNKGNFPGRFSGRQFSNSRSEMNVSTLELGDSALYLCASSFPGDAGELFFGEGSRLTVL.

This chain joins TRBV6-1 and TRBJ1-2; D gene ambiguous. With 3 bases removed from V and 1 base from J, the gap between germline ends came to 9 bases. Germline V gives CDR1 MNHNS, CDR2 SASEGT. There are 14 residues in the CDR3. The CDR3 coding sequence is TGTGCCAGCAGTGATGGGCCAGTTAACTATGGCTACACCTTC. It yields the protein CASSDGPVNYGYTF.

The chain has TRBV6-6 and TRBJ1-2; a possible D gene is TRBD1 (5 bases). From germline, CDR1 is MNHNY and CDR2 SVGAGI (reference sequence). V lost 4 bases and J 6 bases, leaving 18 bases between the germline ends. CDR3 length: 15 amino acids. CDR3 in DNA: TGTGCCAGCAGTTTCGATTCTGTCTCAGGGAATGGCTACACCTTC. It yields the protein CASSFDSVSGNGYTF.

The V and J genes are TRBV27 and TRBJ2-1, with 10 bases fitting TRBD2. This CDR3 has 16 residues. V shed 1 base and J 5 bases; nucleotides not matched to a gene: 5. Germline V lookup: CDR1 MNHEY, CDR2 SMNVEV (reference sequence). CDR3 nucleotide sequence: TGTGCCAGCAGTTTATGGGGACTAGCGCTTAACAATGAGCAGTTCTTC. Protein: CASSLWGLALNNEQFF.

The gene calls are TRBV29-1 and TRBJ1-2; D not certain. Germline CDR1 SQVTM, CDR2 ANQGSEA. The CDR3 is 13 amino acids. The V and J ends lost 6 bases and 3 bases respectively, with 14 bases between them. CDR3 residues: CSVSRRLDYGYTF. The CDR3 DNA sequence: TGCAGCGTCTCCCGGCGACTTGACTATGGCTACACCTTC.

The CDR3 loop reads CASSSPGTSGFKQTQYF. The CDR3 nucleotides read TGTGCCAGCAGCTCCCCCGGGACTAGCGGGTTTAAGCAGACCCAGTACTTC. V gene TRBV7-2 combines with J gene TRBJ2-5, with 12 bases identical to TRBD2. CDR1 is SGHTA and CDR2 is FQGNSA in the germline V gene. J lost 6 bases, V lost 4 bases, and 12 bases had no gene match. The length of the CDR3 is 17 residues.

The chain combines TRBV18 with TRBJ1-1, with 8 bases aligning to TRBD1. The CDR3 consists of 15 residues. In germline, CDR1 is KGHSH, CDR2 LQKENI. J gave up 3 bases and V 3 bases, and 6 bases lay outside the gene matches. The chain's CDR3 is CASSPFDRGYTEAFF. CDR3 sequence (DNA): TGTGCCAGCTCACCTTTCGACAGGGGATACACTGAAGCTTTCTTT.

The CDR3 is CASSLFDLAGGPHEQFF. CDR3 nucleotides: TGTGCCAGCAGTTTATTCGACCTAGCGGGGGGGCCCCATGAGCAGTTCTTC. The gene calls are TRBV27 and TRBJ2-1; 12 positions agree with TRBD2. This CDR3 is 17 amino acids long. V shed 1 base and J 8 bases; nucleotides not matched to a gene: 9. The germline gives CDR1 MNHEY, CDR2 SMNVEV (reference sequence).

The CDR3 DNA follows: TGTGCCAGCAGCAGGCGTCTAGCGGGGGACACAGATACGCAGTATTTT. It translates to CASSRRLAGDTDTQYF. The V and J genes are TRBV14 and TRBJ2-3; 10 nucleotides match TRBD2. The CDR3 extends over 16 amino acids. Germline V lookup: CDR1 SGHDN, CDR2 FVKESK. J gave up 2 bases and V 5 bases, and 7 bases lay outside the gene matches.

This clone was counted once. The CDR3 spells CASSYGEHSTF. CDR3 nucleotide sequence: TGTGCCAGCAGTTACGGGGAGCATAGCACCTTC. The chain carries TRBV6-5 and TRBJ1-2; no firm D call. The CDR3 runs to 11 residues. Germline CDR1 is MNHEY and CDR2 is SVGAGI. The V end lost 2 bases, the J end lost 13 bases, and 11 bases lay between the germline ends.

This chain joins TRBV7-3 and TRBJ1-2; D call uncertain. V shed 4 bases and J shed 4 bases, with 13 bases lying between them. CDR1 SGHTA and CDR2 FQGTGA come from the germline V gene. There are 14 residues in the CDR3. The CDR3 bases are TGTGCCAGCAGCTCCACATCGGGAGGCTATGGCTACACCTTC. Protein: CASSSTSGGYGYTF.

The chain combines TRBV29-1 with TRBJ2-5; the D gene is possibly TRBD2 (6 bases). Germline CDR1 is SQVTM and CDR2 is ANQGSEA. V dropped 4 bases and J dropped 3 bases, with 12 bases sitting between them. The CDR3 extends over 13 amino acids. The CDR3 nucleotides are TGCAGCGTTGGTAGGGCTAGCGAAGAGACCCAGTACTTC. This encodes CSVGRASEETQYF. Drawing the rest from reference TRBV29-1 and TRBJ2-5, the complete variable domain is SAVISQKPSRDICQRGTSLTIQCQVDSQVTMMFWYRQQPGQSLTLIATANQGSEATYESGFVIDKFPISRPNLTFSTLTVSNMSPEDSSIYLCSVGRASEETQYFGPGTRLLVL.

The V and J genes are TRBV11-2 and TRBJ2-1, with 13 bases lining up with TRBD2. Germline loops: CDR1 SGHAT, CDR2 FQNNGV. The CDR3 length is 16 residues. Trimming took 5 bases from V and 8 from J; bases not matched to a gene: 9. The CDR3 bases are TGTGCCAGCAGCGCCCGGACTAGCGGGGGTGAGGATGAGCAGTTCTTC. Protein sequence: CASSARTSGGEDEQFF.

The chain couples TRBV5-4 to TRBJ1-2; D remains unclear. The ends were cut back, 4 bases at V and 6 bases at J, with 10 bases in the middle. Germline V CDR1 and CDR2: SGHNT, YYREEE (reference sequence). The CDR3 totals 12 residues. The DNA of the CDR3 is TGTGCCAGCAGCGTCGACACCCATGGCTACACCTTC. Its translation is CASSVDTHGYTF.